The clone carrying this T cell receptor (beta chain) was recorded a few times. The data stem from a study of response to subunit inactivated influenza vaccine. The germline V gene has CDR1 DFQATT and CDR2 SNEGSKA (reference sequence). The CDR3 has 13 residues. With V trimmed by 3 bases and J by 2 bases, 3 bases remained unmatched. One entry per CDR3 protein results from TCRdb running MiXCR on the RT-PCR reads. The sample records more than 500,000 distinct CDR3 sequences, 10% to 12% being singletons. This sample was also put to use in a study of T cells expressing NK-cell markers. That report notes: It was by 5'RACE template switching with UMIs that TCR beta cDNA was made.

The chain links TRBV20-1 to TRBJ2-7, with 8 bases lining up with TRBD1. The clonotype originates from a man aged 45-65 years who received an inactivated influenza vaccine. The sample here was PBMCs from blood, taken on the day of vaccination. This CDR3 is CSASGDRTYEQYF. The CDR3 DNA reads as TGCAGTGCTAGTGGGGACAGGACCTACGAGCAGTACTTC.